This TCR beta chain was captured in a study of T cell changes during pregnancy in multiple sclerosis. This CDR3 region has 14 residues. Germline lookup yields CDR1 MNHEY and CDR2 SMNVEV (reference sequence). Between the trimmed V and J ends, which lost 5 bases and 5 bases, there was a span of 13 bases. Using immunoSEQ multiplex PCR, the repertoire was profiled, and TCRdb retains in-frame clones only, with some absent. The sample shows roughly 70,000 clones, 85% to 95% of them seen only once. This clone was found once. The TCR originated in a female donor in good health, enrolled as a control in a pregnancy study. The sample was peripheral blood, taken in the third trimester of pregnancy. The chain has TRBV27 and TRBJ2-1; a possible D gene is TRBD2 (5 bases). CDR3 DNA: TGTGCCAGCAGTCCGCGGGCAGTTAACAATGAGCAGTTCTTC. This encodes CASSPRAVNNEQFF.